A selection of T cell receptor beta chains follows, all from one sample in a study of OX40 agonist ivuxolimab in advanced cancers. This table comes from immunoSEQ multiplex PCR, and its TCRdb copy is limited to in-frame clones, with some not included. The sample lists 82,000 or so clones; about 85% were seen once. Sequencing used CD4+ or CD8+ T cells sorted from blood, obtained in a trial of the OX40 agonist ivuxolimab. The receptors stem from an adult with an advanced solid tumor such as melanoma, head and neck, liver or kidney cancer. Both conserved end residues are part of each CDR3. D genes are given only for firm matches. Clone size is given for some rows only: seen once, a few or many times, or a class if the clone is expanded.

V	size	length	D	J	CDR3	DNA
TRBV5-1	NA	13	NA	TRBJ2-5	CASSPGQTETQYF	TGCGCCAGCAGCCCCGGACAGACAGAGACCCAGTACTTC
TRBV7-6	NA	15	TRBD2	TRBJ2-3	CASSQLATPTDTQYF	TGTGCCAGCAGCCAACTAGCGACCCCCACAGATACGCAGTATTTT
TRBV19	NA	14	NA	TRBJ1-1	CASYKRDRNTEAFF	TGTGCCAGTTATAAAAGAGATAGGAACACTGAAGCTTTCTTT
TRBV9	NA	14	NA	TRBJ1-4	CASSVGLLGEKLFF	TGTGCCAGCAGCGTTGGCCTACTCGGTGAAAAACTGTTTTTT
TRBV27	NA	16	NA	TRBJ1-6	CASSPSPGFYNSPLHF	TGTGCCAGCAGCCCGAGCCCGGGGTTCTATAATTCACCCCTCCACTTT
TRBV5-1	NA	15	NA	TRBJ2-3	CASSFMTGSTDTQYF	TGCGCCAGCAGCTTCATGACAGGTAGCACAGATACGCAGTATTTT
TRBV5-1	NA	15	NA	TRBJ2-6	CASSSQGSGANVLTF	TGCGCCAGCAGCTCTCAGGGCTCTGGGGCCAACGTCCTGACTTTC
TRBV28	NA	11	TRBD1	TRBJ1-2	CATWDRERYTF	TGTGCCACCTGGGACAGGGAGCGCTACACCTTC
TRBV7-3	NA	13	TRBD1	TRBJ1-1	CASRQGVNTEAFF	TGTGCCAGCAGGCAGGGGGTAAACACTGAAGCTTTCTTT
TRBV28	NA	14	NA	TRBJ2-2	CASGQGGGTGELFF	TGTGCCAGCGGACAGGGAGGGGGCACCGGGGAGCTGTTTTTT
TRBV7-9	NA	13	TRBD1	TRBJ2-7	CASSSTGSYEQYF	TGTGCCAGCAGCTCGACAGGGAGCTACGAGCAGTACTTC
TRBV2	NA	15	NA	TRBJ2-1	CASSEEGVKSIEQFF	TGTGCCAGCAGTGAAGAGGGGGTTAAATCTATAGAGCAGTTCTTC
TRBV7-3	NA	15	TRBD2	TRBJ2-5	CASSLLAGYQETQYF	TGTGCCAGCAGCTTACTAGCGGGGTACCAAGAGACCCAGTACTTC
TRBV7-9	NA	15	TRBD1	TRBJ2-1	CASSLGQGGYNEQFF	TGTGCCAGCAGCTTAGGACAGGGGGGCTACAATGAGCAGTTCTTC
TRBV19	NA	15	NA	TRBJ1-1	CASSPQGSGTDEAFF	TGTGCCAGTTCGCCACAGGGATCGGGTACGGATGAAGCTTTCTTT
TRBV5-1	NA	14	NA	TRBJ2-7	CASSGREATYEQYF	TGCGCCAGCAGCGGTCGCGAAGCAACCTACGAGCAGTACTTC
TRBV16	NA	16	NA	TRBJ1-6	CASAHGRDRNNSPLHF	TGTGCCAGCGCCCACGGGCGGGATCGTAATAATTCACCCCTCCACTTT
TRBV19	NA	15	NA	TRBJ1-1	CASSITEPGGTEAFF	TGTGCCAGTAGTATTACCGAGCCGGGAGGCACTGAAGCTTTCTTT
TRBV7-2	few	13	NA	TRBJ1-2	CASSRQAGYGYTF	TGTGCCAGCAGCCGACAGGCGGGGTATGGCTACACCTTC
TRBV27	NA	16	TRBD1	TRBJ1-1	CASSLSAGTGGTEAFF	TGTGCCAGCAGTTTATCTGCCGGGACAGGGGGCACTGAAGCTTTCTTT
TRBV19	NA	15	TRBD1	TRBJ2-5	CASSLRTGGGETQYF	TGTGCCAGTAGTTTACGGACAGGGGGCGGGGAGACCCAGTACTTC
TRBV19	NA	15	TRBD1	TRBJ1-4	CASSNHRGSNEKLFF	TGTGCCAGTAGTAACCACAGGGGGTCTAATGAAAAACTGTTTTTT
TRBV14	once	17	NA	TRBJ1-3	CASSHRRRMNSGNTIYF	TGTGCCAGCAGCCACCGACGGAGGATGAACTCTGGAAACACCATATATTTT
TRBV5-1	once	14	NA	TRBJ1-5	CASSLGTVKQPQHF	TGCGCCAGCAGCTTGGGGACAGTGAAACAGCCCCAGCATTTT
TRBV18	NA	14	NA	TRBJ1-6	CASSPPQGNIPLHF	TGTGCCAGCTCACCCCCCCAGGGGAACATACCCCTCCACTTT
TRBV9	NA	16	NA	TRBJ2-7	CASSVSARTEPYEQYF	TGTGCCAGCAGCGTCTCAGCCCGAACAGAGCCCTACGAGCAGTACTTC
TRBV10-3	once	13	TRBD1	TRBJ1-1	CAIRDRVNTEAFF	TGTGCCATCCGGGACAGGGTGAACACTGAAGCTTTCTTT
TRBV29-1	NA	15	NA	TRBJ2-3	CSGRALAGSTDTQYF	TGCAGCGGTAGGGCGTTAGCAGGTAGCACAGATACGCAGTATTTT
TRBV15	once	13	NA	TRBJ2-2	CATSRDKAGELFF	TGTGCCACCAGCAGAGATAAGGCCGGGGAGCTGTTTTTT
TRBV7-9	NA	16	TRBD2	TRBJ2-7	CASSAGPGGGSYEQYF	TGTGCCAGCAGCGCGGGCCCGGGCGGGGGCTCCTACGAGCAGTACTTC
TRBV30	NA	15	NA	TRBJ2-6	CATGGDLSGANVLTF	TGTGCCACAGGGGGGGACCTCTCTGGGGCCAACGTCCTGACTTTC
TRBV6-1	NA	13	TRBD1	TRBJ2-7	CASSEPLSDRPYF	TGTGCCAGCAGTGAACCCTTGTCGGACAGGCCTTACTTC
TRBV7-8	NA	18	NA	TRBJ2-2	CASSLLRPLRGNTGELFF	TGTGCCAGCAGCCTTCTTAGACCTCTCAGGGGGAACACCGGGGAGCTGTTTTTT
TRBV28	NA	14	TRBD1	TRBJ2-2	CASKTGDNTGELFF	TGTGCCAGTAAGACAGGGGACAACACCGGGGAGCTGTTTTTT
TRBV9	NA	14	NA	TRBJ2-5	CASSLGGRRETQYF	TGTGCCAGCAGCCTCGGGGGCCGCCGAGAGACCCAGTACTTC
TRBV19	NA	14	TRBD1	TRBJ1-6	CASSTTGRGSPLHF	TGTGCCAGTAGTACGACAGGGAGGGGTTCACCCCTCCACTTT
TRBV5-6	NA	14	NA	TRBJ2-2	CASSPGTLFGELFF	TGTGCCAGCAGCCCCGGGACGCTTTTCGGGGAGCTGTTTTTT
TRBV20-1	NA	11	NA	TRBJ2-5	CSAFSRETQYF	TGCAGTGCTTTCTCCCGGGAGACCCAGTACTTC
TRBV5-1	few	13	NA	TRBJ2-5	CASSLGSEETQYF	TGCGCCAGCAGCTTGGGTTCGGAGGAGACCCAGTACTTC
TRBV5-1	NA	14	NA	TRBJ2-7	CASSLAGPQDEQYF	TGCGCCAGCAGCTTAGCGGGCCCTCAGGACGAGCAGTACTTC
TRBV9	NA	15	TRBD1	TRBJ1-2	CASNLGRQGGDGYTF	TGTGCCAGCAACCTTGGGCGACAGGGAGGTGATGGCTACACCTTC
TRBV5-4	NA	16	TRBD1	TRBJ2-2	CASSTQDRVRTGELFF	TGTGCCAGCAGCACCCAGGACAGGGTGCGGACCGGGGAGCTGTTTTTT
TRBV5-1	once	13	NA	TRBJ2-5	CASSLGLAETQYF	TGCGCCAGCAGCTTGGGCCTAGCTGAGACCCAGTACTTC
TRBV2	NA	15	NA	TRBJ2-3	CASSEGDKIPDTQYF	TGTGCCAGCAGTGAGGGGGACAAAATCCCAGATACGCAGTATTTT
TRBV28	NA	19	NA	TRBJ1-5	CASSLSYRDIPRGNQPQHF	TGTGCCAGCAGTTTATCTTATCGGGACATCCCAAGGGGAAATCAGCCCCAGCATTTT
TRBV5-1	NA	15	TRBD1	TRBJ2-3	CASSFGDRASDTQYF	TGCGCCAGCAGCTTTGGGGACAGGGCCTCAGATACGCAGTATTTT
TRBV19	few	13	NA	TRBJ1-2	CASSIDSNYGYTF	TGTGCCAGTAGTATAGACTCTAACTATGGCTACACCTTC
TRBV5-6	NA	12	NA	TRBJ1-6	CASSAERGPLHF	TGTGCCAGCAGCGCTGAGCGGGGTCCCCTCCACTTT
TRBV10-3	NA	14	TRBD1	TRBJ2-3	CAITGQGGTDTQYF	TGTGCCATCACAGGACAGGGGGGCACAGATACGCAGTATTTT
TRBV30	NA	13	NA	TRBJ2-5	CAWSRAAQETQYF	TGTGCCTGGAGTCGAGCTGCTCAAGAGACCCAGTACTTC
TRBV5-8	NA	16	TRBD1	TRBJ2-5	CASSLRTGGRQETQYF	TGTGCCAGCAGCCTTCGGACAGGGGGCCGTCAAGAGACCCAGTACTTC
TRBV25-1	NA	15	TRBD2	TRBJ2-3	CASRGLAGVTDTQYF	TGTGCCAGCAGGGGACTAGCGGGTGTCACAGATACGCAGTATTTT
TRBV5-1	NA	15	TRBD2	TRBJ2-2	CASSRTSTGTGELFF	TGCGCCAGCAGCCGGACTAGCACGGGGACCGGGGAGCTGTTTTTT
TRBV2	NA	15	TRBD2	TRBJ2-1	CASSEDGGEYNEQFF	TGTGCCAGCAGTGAAGACGGGGGGGAATACAATGAGCAGTTCTTC
TRBV10-2	few	16	NA	TRBJ2-2	CASSEVWWGADGELFF	TGCGCCAGCAGTGAGGTTTGGTGGGGCGCAGACGGGGAGCTGTTTTTT
TRBV9	once	13	NA	TRBJ2-3	CASSVGPPDTQYF	TGTGCCAGCAGCGTAGGCCCCCCAGATACGCAGTATTTT
TRBV28	NA	14	NA	TRBJ1-1	CASNQNPWDTEAFF	TGTGCCAGCAATCAAAACCCTTGGGACACTGAAGCTTTCTTT
TRBV7-2	NA	13	NA	TRBJ1-1	CASSLGVGTEAFF	TGTGCCAGCAGCCTCGGGGTAGGGACTGAAGCTTTCTTT
TRBV30	NA	13	NA	TRBJ1-4	CAWGAGNVEKLFF	TGTGCCTGGGGTGCGGGGAATGTTGAAAAACTGTTTTTT